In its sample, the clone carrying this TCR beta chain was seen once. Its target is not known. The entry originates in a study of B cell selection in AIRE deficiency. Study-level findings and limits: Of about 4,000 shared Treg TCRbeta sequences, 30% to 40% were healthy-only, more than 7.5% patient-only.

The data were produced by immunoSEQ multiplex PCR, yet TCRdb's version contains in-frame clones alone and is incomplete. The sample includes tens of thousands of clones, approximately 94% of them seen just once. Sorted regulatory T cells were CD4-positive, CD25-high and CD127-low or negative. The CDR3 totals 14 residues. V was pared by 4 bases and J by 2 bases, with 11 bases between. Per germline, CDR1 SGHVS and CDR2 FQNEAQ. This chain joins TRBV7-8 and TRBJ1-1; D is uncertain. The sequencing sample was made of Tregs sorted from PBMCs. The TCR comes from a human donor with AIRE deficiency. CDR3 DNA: TGTGCCAGCAGCTCCCAGACGAGAAACACTGAAGCTTTCTTT. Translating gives CASSSQTRNTEAFF. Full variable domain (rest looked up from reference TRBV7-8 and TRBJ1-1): GAGVSQSPRYKVAKRGQDVALRCDPISGHVSLFWYQQALGQGPEFLTYFQNEAQLDKSGLPSDRFFAERPEGSVSTLKIQRTQQEDSAVYLCASSSQTRNTEAFFGQGTRLTVV.